The 9 T cell receptor beta chains below all came from one sample that was sequenced in a study of spatial heterogeneity in lung cancer. MiXCR, applied by TCRdb to the 5' RACE reads, yields one record per CDR3 protein. Altogether 110,000 or so distinct CDR3 sequences are present, 10% to 12% being singletons, with the ten largest covering approximately 24%. The time point is: blood at routine non-recurrence follow-up after resection. Sample: PBMCs, taken at follow-up. The receptors derive from a female donor with early-stage non-small cell lung cancer.

This clonotype was observed at least ten times. The chain combines TRBV18 with TRBJ1-1; D might be TRBD1 (5 bases). The CDR3 loop spans 14 amino acids. The ends were cut back, 5 bases at V and 2 bases at J, with 12 bases in the middle. In germline, CDR1 is KGHSH, CDR2 LQKENI. The CDR3 here is CASSLGQTNTEAFF. The CDR3 bases are TGTGCCAGCTCATTAGGACAAACCAACACTGAAGCTTTCTTT.

This clonotype was observed many times. This chain links TRBV12-3 or TRBV12-4 with TRBJ1-5, with D possibly being TRBD1 (6 bases). This CDR3 region has 13 residues. V was trimmed by 0 bases and J by 11 bases, leaving 11 bases between them. In nucleotides, the CDR3 is TGTGCCAGCAGTTTAGCCCTAAGGGGGTCCCAGCATTTT. The encoded protein is CASSLALRGSQHF.

Only a few counts were recorded for this clonotype. The chain links TRBV2 to TRBJ2-7; no clear D gene. Germline values: CDR1 SNHLY, CDR2 FYNNEI. The CDR3 spans 13 residues. Trimming shortened V by 6 bases and J by 1 base, and 10 bases separated the two germline ends. In nucleotides, the CDR3 is TGTGCCAGCAGATACAGCGAATCCTACGAGCAGTACTTC. It yields the protein CASRYSESYEQYF.

V gene TRBV3-1 combines with J gene TRBJ2-7; D remains unclear. There are 16 residues in the CDR3. Germline V CDR1 and CDR2: LGHDT, YNNKEL (reference sequence). Trimming pared 1 base from V and 5 bases from J, leaving 18 bases between. The CDR3 DNA is TGTGCCAGCAGCCAAGTTCGGGCCCGCCATCCGGACGAGCAGTACTTC. It specifies CASSQVRARHPDEQYF.

A few counts support this clonotype. V usage is TRBV7-2 and J usage is TRBJ1-5, with no clear D. In germline, CDR1 is SGHTA, CDR2 FQGNSA. V was cut by 4 bases and J by 8 bases, with 9 bases left in between. This CDR3 has 12 residues. The CDR3 nucleotides are TGTGCCAGCAGCTGGACGGGAGAGCCCCAGCATTTT. Amino acid sequence: CASSWTGEPQHF. The variable domain in full, with the rest retrieved from reference TRBV7-2 and TRBJ1-5, is GAGVSQSPSNKVTEKGKDVELRCDPISGHTALYWYRQSLGQGLEFLIYFQGNSAPDKSGLPSDRFSAERTGGSVSTLTIQRTQQEDSAVYLCASSWTGEPQHFGDGTRLSIL.

This clonotype was seen a few times. The chain joins TRBV7-2 to TRBJ2-1; TRBD2 agrees at 9 bases. Unmatched junction bases numbered 5, after V lost 4 bases and J lost 4 bases. The CDR3 extends over 15 amino acids. Per the germline V gene, CDR1 is SGHTA and CDR2 is FQGNSA. DNA for the CDR3: TGTGCCAGCAGCTCCGGGACTAGCCTTTACAATGAGCAGTTCTTC. It yields the protein CASSSGTSLYNEQFF.

This clonotype showed up just a few times. The CDR3 loop is CASSPPFGQGSSGNTIYF. The CDR3 bases are TGTGCCAGCTCACCACCTTTTGGACAGGGGAGCTCTGGAAACACCATATATTTT. This sequence joins TRBV18 and TRBJ1-3, with 9 bases lining up with TRBD1. J gave up 0 bases and V 0 bases, and 6 bases lay outside the gene matches. The CDR3 is made up of 18 amino acids. The germline V gene has CDR1 KGHSH and CDR2 LQKENI. The variable domain in full, completed from reference TRBV18 and TRBJ1-3, reads NAGVMQNPRHLVRRRGQEARLRCSPMKGHSHVYWYRQLPEEGLKFMVYLQKENIIDESGMPKERFSAEFPKEGPSILRIQQVVRGDSAAYFCASSPPFGQGSSGNTIYFGEGSWLTVV.

This clonotype was counted only a few times. The chain joins TRBV28 to TRBJ2-7; possibly TRBD1 for D (5 bases). Germline values: CDR1 MDHEN, CDR2 SYDVKM. This CDR3 is 12 amino acids long. V lost 10 bases and J 2 bases, leaving 12 bases between the germline ends. This CDR3 is CATTTGAYEQYV. As DNA, the CDR3 is TGTGCCACCACAACAGGAGCCTACGAGCAGTACGTC.

This clonotype was seen only a few times. The chain is built from TRBV29-1 and TRBJ2-1; TRBD1 or TRBD2 may be the D gene (5 bases each). Trimming pared 4 bases from V and 5 bases from J, leaving 21 bases between. CDR1 is SQVTM and CDR2 is ANQGSEA in the germline V gene. The CDR3 consists of 16 residues. As DNA, the CDR3 is TGCAGCGTTGGAAAGCTACCAGGGACGGGAAACAATGAGCAGTTCTTC. Residues: CSVGKLPGTGNNEQFF.